Following are 25 T cell receptor beta chains from one sample sequenced in a study of blood T cell repertoires in COVID-19. Measured with immunoSEQ multiplex PCR; TCRdb has only the in-frame clones, and not every one. The data contain 150,000 or so clones, approximately 80% of them singletons. The sequenced sample was PBMCs or T cells enriched from blood (not recorded which). These TCRs come from a woman aged 55-75 years who had recovered from COVID-19.

The chain carries TRBV27 and TRBJ2-5; D ambiguous. The CDR3 is made up of 14 amino acids. The germline V gene encodes CDR1 MNHEY and CDR2 SMNVEV (reference sequence). V was clipped by 6 bases and J by 8 bases, with 19 bases between them. The CDR3 is CASRRSDTAVTQYF. CDR3 sequence (DNA): TGTGCCAGCAGAAGATCCGACACCGCCGTAACCCAGTACTTC.

The genes are TRBV6-2 or TRBV6-3 and TRBJ2-2, with 7 bases lining up with TRBD2. The CDR3 extends over 16 amino acids. Germline CDR1 MNHEY, CDR2 SVGEGT. V shed 5 bases and J 0 bases; nucleotides not matched to a gene: 6. The CDR3 nucleotides read TGTGCCAGCAGTCACCCGGGACTAACGAACACCGGGGAGCTGTTTTTT. Translating gives CASSHPGLTNTGELFF.

The chain uses TRBV12-3 or TRBV12-4 and TRBJ2-7; the match to TRBD2 covers 10 bases. The CDR3 has 13 residues. The J segment lost 10 bases and the V segment lost 5 bases, leaving 8 bases of the junction unmatched. In DNA form, the CDR3 reads TGTGCCAGCAGTCCCCCGGGACTAGCGCATCAGTACTTC. This translates into CASSPPGLAHQYF.

This clone appeared a single time. This CDR3 is CASSLLRDSTDTQYF. The CDR3 DNA follows: TGTGCCAGCAGTTTACTCCGGGACTCCACAGATACGCAGTATTTT. V and J are TRBV27 and TRBJ2-3; possibly TRBD2 for D (6 bases). Germline assignment: CDR1 MNHEY and CDR2 SMNVEV (reference sequence). This CDR3 is built from 15 residues. Trimming took 2 bases from V and 2 from J, leaving 11 bases between them.

This clone was seen more than once but under ten times. The J gene is TRBJ1-5, the V gene TRBV4-1, with D possibly TRBD1 on 6 matching bases. Trimming removed 0 bases at V and 1 base at J, with 13 bases between. This CDR3 is built from 17 residues. CDR1 and CDR2 (germline): MGHRA, YSYEKL. The CDR3 spells CASSQDSTGRSNQPQHF. The CDR3 region has the DNA TGCGCCAGCAGCCAAGATAGCACAGGGCGGAGCAATCAGCCCCAGCATTTT.

The J gene is TRBJ2-3, the V gene TRBV5-1; 9 bases line up with TRBD2. Germline CDR1 is SGHRS and CDR2 is YFSETQ. CDR3 length: 15 residues. Trimming cost V 2 bases and J 2 bases; bases outside gene matches: 3. This CDR3 reads CASSFSGGYTDTQYF. The CDR3 DNA reads as TGCGCCAGCAGCTTTAGCGGGGGCTACACAGATACGCAGTATTTT.

This clone was detected only a few times. The J gene is TRBJ2-1, the V gene TRBV28; D gene ambiguous. V lost 8 bases and J lost 10, with 9 bases in between. The germline gives CDR1 MDHEN, CDR2 SYDVKM. The CDR3 totals 10 residues. CDR3 residues: CASGIGEQFF. CDR3 in DNA: TGTGCCAGCGGCATCGGGGAGCAGTTCTTC.

This clone appeared once. This chain uses TRBV7-9 with TRBJ2-1; TRBD2 matches at 9 bases. This CDR3 region has 15 residues. The junction had 2 bases not matched to a gene; V was cut back by 1 base and J by 4 bases. The germline V gene encodes CDR1 SEHNR and CDR2 FQNEAQ (reference sequence). This CDR3 is CASSLGSGRYNEQFF. The CDR3 coding sequence is TGTGCCAGCAGCTTAGGGAGCGGGAGGTACAATGAGCAGTTCTTC.

The chain links TRBV7-9 to TRBJ2-5, with D possibly TRBD2 on 5 matching bases. Trimming stripped 3 bases from V and 0 bases from J, with 14 bases between. The germline V gene encodes CDR1 SEHNR and CDR2 FQNEAQ (reference sequence). The CDR3 has 16 residues. The CDR3 loop reads CASSFSSLADQETQYF. The CDR3 DNA is TGTGCCAGCAGCTTCTCCAGTCTAGCAGACCAAGAGACCCAGTACTTC.

The chain links TRBV21-1 to TRBJ1-5; the D call of TRBD1 is as the table states it, not checked on the DNA. TRBV21-1 represents a pseudogene. This CDR3 region has 19 residues. The CDR3, as DNA: TGTGCCAGCAGCATGGGGCTAGGACAGCCCTATTATAGCAATCAGCCCCAGCATTTT. This codes for CASSMGLGQPYYSNQPQHF.

The V and J genes are TRBV3-1 (or the pseudogene TRBV3-2) and TRBJ2-7, with 8 bases lining up with TRBD2. J was trimmed by 6 bases and V by 3 bases; bases with no gene match: 7. The CDR3 runs to 14 residues. Germline-derived CDR1 and CDR2 are LGHDT and YNNKEL (reference sequence). CDR3 nucleotides: TGTGCCAGCAGCCAGCCGGGACTAGAGGCCGAGCAGTACTTC. Its protein product is CASSQPGLEAEQYF.

This chain connects TRBV7-3 to TRBJ2-2, with D maybe TRBD1 (5 bases). V lost 6 bases and J 1 base, leaving 9 bases between the germline ends. Germline assignment: CDR1 SGHTA and CDR2 FQGTGA. This CDR3 comprises 14 residues. Written as DNA, the CDR3 is TGTGCCAGCAGTCGAGGACAGAACACCGGGGAGCTGTTTTTT. Its protein is CASSRGQNTGELFF. Full variable domain (rest looked up from reference TRBV7-3 and TRBJ2-2): GAGVSQTPSNKVTEKGKYVELRCDPISGHTALYWYRQSLGQGPEFLIYFQGTGAADDSGLPNDRFFAVRPEGSVSTLKIQRTERGDSAVYLCASSRGQNTGELFFGEGSRLTVL.

This rearrangement joins TRBV6-5 to TRBJ1-1; no definite D call. V lost 9 bases to trimming and J lost 5 bases, with 13 bases between them. The germline V gene encodes CDR1 MNHEY and CDR2 SVGAGI. The length of the CDR3 is 12 residues. The CDR3 reads CASWSLVTEAFF. CDR3 nucleotide sequence: TGTGCCAGTTGGAGTCTGGTAACTGAAGCTTTCTTT.

This clone appeared a few times. The CDR3 DNA reads TGCGCCAGCAGCTTGGGGCAGTCGGGGGACACCATATATTTT. Translated, it gives CASSLGQSGDTIYF. The chain uses TRBV5-1 and TRBJ1-3; D may be TRBD1 (5 bases). Germline values: CDR1 SGHRS, CDR2 YFSETQ. Trimming shortened V by 0 bases and J by 8 bases, and 12 bases separated the two germline ends. There are 14 residues in the CDR3.

This sequence joins TRBV19 and TRBJ1-5; no reliable D call. The CDR3 has 14 residues. V was shortened by 2 bases and J by 6 bases, with 11 bases between the two germline ends. Germline values: CDR1 LNHDA, CDR2 SQIVND (reference sequence). The CDR3 DNA reads as TGTGCCAGTAGTATACTCGAGCAGGTTCAGCCCCAGCATTTT. Translated: CASSILEQVQPQHF.

This clone was seen a few times. The CDR3 bases are TGTGCCAGCAGCCTAGGACACACCAATCAGCCCCAGCATTTT. Protein product: CASSLGHTNQPQHF. The genes are TRBV7-8 and TRBJ1-5, with TRBD1 as a possible D gene (5 bases). Germline CDR1 reads SGHVS; CDR2 reads FQNEAQ. CDR3 length: 14 amino acids. V lost 5 bases to trimming and J lost 3 bases, with 11 bases between them.

V and J are TRBV7-9 and TRBJ2-3, with D perhaps TRBD2 (5 bases). V shed 4 bases and J shed 1 base, with 9 bases lying between them. The CDR3 has 14 residues. Germline-derived CDR1 and CDR2 are SEHNR and FQNEAQ (reference sequence). The CDR3 reads CASSSSGGTDTQYF. In DNA, the CDR3 is TGTGCCAGCAGCTCGTCCGGGGGCACAGATACGCAGTATTTT.

The chain has TRBV19 and TRBJ1-5; the D gene is possibly TRBD1 (5 bases). This CDR3 is 16 amino acids long. Germline CDR1 LNHDA, CDR2 SQIVND (reference sequence). The germline V and J ends were trimmed by 7 bases and 5 bases, with 21 bases remaining between them. The CDR3 loop reads CASTPLRGARDQPQHF. Written as DNA, the CDR3 is TGTGCCAGTACTCCTTTGCGGGGCGCAAGGGATCAGCCCCAGCATTTT.

This chain links TRBV5-1 with TRBJ2-6; no firm D call. V dropped 4 bases and J dropped 4 bases, with 9 bases sitting between them. CDR3 length equals 14 residues. Germline CDR1 SGHRS, CDR2 YFSETQ. CDR3 amino acids: CASSGPSGANVLTF. In DNA form, the CDR3 reads TGCGCCAGCAGCGGGCCCTCGGGGGCCAACGTCCTGACTTTC.

The J gene is TRBJ1-2, the V gene TRBV7-3; 10 nucleotides match TRBD1. Germline CDR1 and CDR2: SGHTA and FQGTGA. The CDR3 extends over 15 amino acids. V shed 0 bases, J shed 3 bases, and the junction held 1 base outside the gene matches. CDR3 nucleotide sequence: TGTGCCAGCAGCTTAACCGGGACAGGGGACTATGGCTACACCTTC. It yields the protein CASSLTGTGDYGYTF. Using reference TRBV7-3 and TRBJ1-2 for the parts outside the CDR3, the full variable domain is GAGVSQTPSNKVTEKGKYVELRCDPISGHTALYWYRQSLGQGPEFLIYFQGTGAADDSGLPNDRFFAVRPEGSVSTLKIQRTERGDSAVYLCASSLTGTGDYGYTFGSGTRLTVV.

V is TRBV9 and J is TRBJ2-1; the match to TRBD1 covers 8 bases. V trimming: 2 bases; J trimming: 2 bases; junction bases outside the gene matches: 3. The CDR3 is 15 residues long. The germline V gene has CDR1 SGDLS and CDR2 YYNGEE. The CDR3 DNA sequence: TGTGCCAGCAGCGTGACAGGGGAACCCTACAATGAGCAGTTCTTC. Encoded protein: CASSVTGEPYNEQFF.

The table lists this clone with a few counts. V gene TRBV2 combines with J gene TRBJ1-5, with 7 positions matching TRBD1. This CDR3 region has 14 residues. With V trimmed by 4 bases and J by 4 bases, 4 bases remained unmatched. Germline lookup yields CDR1 SNHLY and CDR2 FYNNEI. CDR3 nucleotides: TGTGCCAGCAGTGGGACGGACAGGAATCAGCCCCAGCATTTT. Translated, it gives CASSGTDRNQPQHF.

This clone came up once. The J gene is TRBJ2-2, the V gene TRBV5-1, with D perhaps TRBD1 (6 bases). The ends were cut back, 4 bases at V and 2 bases at J, with 18 bases in the middle. Germline lookup yields CDR1 SGHRS and CDR2 YFSETQ. The CDR3 runs 17 residues. CDR3 coding DNA: TGCGCCAGCAGCCCCCTACCCACAGGGCTTAACACCGGGGAGCTGTTTTTT. This codes for CASSPLPTGLNTGELFF.

The gene calls are TRBV2 and TRBJ1-5; a possible D gene is TRBD1 (6 bases). Germline-derived CDR1 and CDR2 are SNHLY and FYNNEI. The CDR3 runs to 13 residues. Deletions cut 3 bases from V and 9 bases from J, with 12 bases between. CDR3 DNA sequence: TGTGCCAGCAGTGAGCTTGACAGGCCGCCCCAGCATTTT. It codes for CASSELDRPPQHF.

This clone was seen a handful of times. V usage is TRBV11-3 and J usage is TRBJ2-1; TRBD2 aligns across 8 bases. The CDR3 length is 17 residues. CDR1 is SGHNT, CDR2 YENEEA, per germline. V lost 0 bases, J lost 2 bases, and 6 bases stayed unmatched. The CDR3 DNA reads as TGTGCCAGCAGCTTAGATGAACTAGCGGTTACCTACAATGAGCAGTTCTTC. Amino acid sequence: CASSLDELAVTYNEQFF.